This T cell receptor beta chain emerged from a study of regulatory T cells in long-lasting Graves disease. CDR1 and CDR2 from the germline V gene are SGHVS and FNYEAQ. There are 15 residues in the CDR3. V was clipped by 5 bases and J by 6 bases; unmatched bases: 9. Library construction for TCR beta used iRepertoire HTBI primers and Arm-PCR of CDR3 regions. TCRdb processed the multiplex PCR reads anew with MiXCR; each CDR3 protein has one entry. The sample contains 300,000 to 400,000 distinct CDR3 sequences, over 15% of which appear only once. This clonotype has a count of ten or more. Documented time point: newly diagnosed GD, antithyroid drugs for less than 3 months. The TCR library was made from RNA extracted from PBMCs. The sample was also linked to a second study, of T cells in Graves' hyperthyroidism and ophthalmopathy.

This chain connects TRBV7-6 to TRBJ2-1; 8 bases line up with TRBD1. The TCR was taken from a middle-aged man with Graves disease. Sequences were derived from peripheral blood mononuclear cells (PBMCs), sampled at new diagnosis, from a patient treated with antithyroid drugs. This CDR3 is CASSTPYRGANEQFF. The CDR3 DNA reads as TGTGCCAGCAGCACCCCTTACAGGGGGGCCAATGAGCAGTTCTTC.